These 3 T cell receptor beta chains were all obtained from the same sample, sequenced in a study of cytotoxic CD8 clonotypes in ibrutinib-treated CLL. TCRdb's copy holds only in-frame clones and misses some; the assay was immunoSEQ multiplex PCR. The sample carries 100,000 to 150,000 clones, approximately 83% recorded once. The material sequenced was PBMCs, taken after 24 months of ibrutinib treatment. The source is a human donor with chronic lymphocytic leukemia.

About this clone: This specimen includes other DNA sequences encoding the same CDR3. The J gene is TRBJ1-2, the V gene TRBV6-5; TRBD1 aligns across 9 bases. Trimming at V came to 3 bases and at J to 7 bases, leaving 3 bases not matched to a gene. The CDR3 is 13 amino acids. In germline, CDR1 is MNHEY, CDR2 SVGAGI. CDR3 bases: TGTGCCAGCAGTTATACAGGGGGCGGTGGCTACACCTTC. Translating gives CASSYTGGGGYTF.

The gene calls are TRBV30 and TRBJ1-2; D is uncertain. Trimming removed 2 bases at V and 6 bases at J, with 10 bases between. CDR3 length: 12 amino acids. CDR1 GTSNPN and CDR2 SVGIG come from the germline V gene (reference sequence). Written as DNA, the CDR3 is TGTGCCTGGAGTACGGGAGCGGATGGCTACACCTTC. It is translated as CAWSTGADGYTF.

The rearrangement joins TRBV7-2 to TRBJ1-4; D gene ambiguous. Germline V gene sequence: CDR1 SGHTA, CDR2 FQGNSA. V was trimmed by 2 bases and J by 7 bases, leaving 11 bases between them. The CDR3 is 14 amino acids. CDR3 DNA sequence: TGTGCCAGCAGCTTAACCGCACAAGGTGAAAAACTGTTTTTT. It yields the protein CASSLTAQGEKLFF.